This T cell receptor (beta chain) was captured in a study of blood T cell repertoires in COVID-19. About the research overall: The study drew acute and convalescent COVID-19 samples from the United States, Italy and Spain. Nucleic acid was either cDNA or gDNA, and it came from T cells, B-cell-depleted T cells, or PBMCs.

Per the original methods: Counts of nucleated cells, estimated from reference gene primer amplification, were obtained. Here immunoSEQ multiplex PCR was the method, and the copy in TCRdb shows in-frame clones only, minus some. The DNA gave D and trimming, while V, J and clone size come from that table. The table includes about 98,000 clones, more than 75% detected once. This CDR3 contains 15 residues. The junction had 14 bases not matched to a gene; V was cut back by 6 bases and J by 8 bases. CDR1 and CDR2 (germline): MDHEN, SYDVKM. Source material: peripheral blood. The chain links TRBV28 to TRBJ1-2; 8 bases map to TRBD1. This receptor was taken from a man older than 75 with acute or convalescent COVID-19. The CDR3 bases are TGTGCCAGCAGAAAGTCTGCAGGGGGCGCGGGAGGCTACACCTTC. Translated, it gives CASRKSAGGAGGYTF.